This T cell receptor (beta chain) was identified in a study of CD8 T cells in Susac syndrome. From blood CD8+ and CD4+ T cells, the TCR beta chain was sequenced. Negative isolation yielded CD4+ and CD8+ T cells, and FACS enriched TEMRA cells. The CDR3 extends over 16 amino acids. V dropped 3 bases and J dropped 6 bases, with 19 bases sitting between them. Germline loops: CDR1 SGHVS, CDR2 FQNEAQ. It was with random hexamers that 0.5 to 1 ug RNA was reverse transcribed. One entry per CDR3 protein results from TCRdb running MiXCR on the immunoSEQ multiplex PCR reads. This repertoire shows about 200,000 distinct CDR3 sequences, 92% found once; its top ten account for roughly 0.13%.

The sequencing sample was made of CD8+ T cells from PBMCs. V and J are TRBV7-8 and TRBJ2-3; a weak D match, TRBD1 (6 bases). The TCR comes from a human donor with multiple sclerosis. The CDR3 nucleotides read TGTGCCAGCAGCTTTCACCCAGGGACAAGTGGGGATACGCAGTATTTT. Protein sequence: CASSFHPGTSGDTQYF.